These 26 T cell receptor beta chains came from one sample sequenced in a study of blood T cell repertoires in COVID-19. The protocol was immunoSEQ multiplex PCR, while the TCRdb copy is restricted to in-frame clones and leaves out a portion. Of 85,000 to 120,000 clones in the sample, just under 85% were seen once. The source material was peripheral blood. The receptor set was obtained from a man aged 40-50 years with active or convalescent COVID-19.

The chain links TRBV5-1 to TRBJ1-1; TRBD1 agrees at 11 bases. This CDR3 spans 15 amino acids. Per germline, CDR1 SGHRS and CDR2 YFSETQ. V shed 2 bases, J shed 4 bases, and the junction held 4 bases outside the gene matches. The CDR3 DNA reads as TGCGCCAGCAGCTTCTGGGGACAGGGGGGCACTGAAGCTTTCTTT. Its translation is CASSFWGQGGTEAFF.

The V call is TRBV9, the J call TRBJ2-3; the match to TRBD2 covers 10 bases. The CDR3 is 16 amino acids. Germline V gene sequence: CDR1 SGDLS, CDR2 YYNGEE. With V trimmed by 0 bases and J by 11 bases, 12 bases remained unmatched. The CDR3 spells CASSVGGSGGTAEQYF. DNA of the CDR3: TGTGCCAGCAGCGTAGGTGGTAGCGGGGGGACAGCGGAGCAGTATTTT.

The rearrangement joins TRBV7-9 to TRBJ1-4, with D uncertain. CDR3 length: 15 amino acids. The ends were cut back, 2 bases at V and 4 bases at J, with 11 bases in the middle. Germline CDR1 SEHNR, CDR2 FQNEAQ (reference sequence). The chain's CDR3 is CASSLNAGYNEKLFF. The CDR3 DNA sequence: TGTGCCAGCAGCTTAAATGCAGGCTATAATGAAAAACTGTTTTTT.

The chain is built from TRBV6-5 and TRBJ1-6; D unresolved. CDR1 and CDR2 (germline): MNHEY, SVGAGI. The CDR3 is made up of 14 amino acids. V gave up 7 bases and J gave up 10 bases, with 17 bases separating them. For the CDR3, the DNA is TGTGCCAGCAAAGGTGTTCTTCGAGCGTCACCCCTCCACTTT. Its protein product is CASKGVLRASPLHF.

The chain has TRBV9 and TRBJ2-3; 7 bases match TRBD1. The CDR3 has 15 residues. Germline CDR1 and CDR2: SGDLS and YYNGEE. Trimming cost V 4 bases and J 4 bases; bases outside gene matches: 9. The CDR3 bases are TGTGCCAGCAGCCCCCGGGACAGTTGGGCAGATACGCAGTATTTT. Its protein is CASSPRDSWADTQYF.

J is TRBJ2-1 and V is TRBV7-2, with 7 bases matching TRBD2. V lost 8 bases and J lost 5; bases outside the gene matches: 15. The CDR3 loop spans 16 amino acids. Germline V gene data show CDR1 as SGHTA and CDR2 as FQGNSA. The CDR3 here is CASGSGLSLINNEQFF. The DNA for the CDR3 is TGTGCCAGCGGTAGCGGGCTCAGTCTTATCAACAATGAGCAGTTCTTC.

The CDR3 loop reads CASRPDRLGRGNYGYTF. CDR3 bases: TGTGCAAGTCGCCCCGACCGGCTAGGTAGGGGTAACTATGGCTACACCTTC. This sequence joins TRBV12-2 and TRBJ1-2; TRBD1, as called in the table, went unchecked against the DNA. TRBV12-2 constitutes a pseudogene. The CDR3 spans 17 residues.

The V and J genes are TRBV5-1 and TRBJ2-1; D is undetermined. Trimming removed 4 bases at V and 9 bases at J, with 8 bases between. The CDR3 length is 11 residues. CDR1 is SGHRS, CDR2 YFSETQ, per germline. Written as DNA, the CDR3 is TGCGCCAGCAGCATCTACGCTGAGCAGTTCTTC. Its protein is CASSIYAEQFF.

This clone appeared a single time. CDR3 region: CASSLTAASGGTGELFF. CDR3 coding DNA: TGTGCCAGCAGCCTGACGGCGGCTAGCGGGGGCACCGGGGAGCTGTTTTTT. The chain employs TRBV4-2 and TRBJ2-2; 10 bases are a match to TRBD2. The CDR3 runs to 17 residues. V dropped 4 bases and J dropped 4; count of bases not matched to a gene: 9. Per germline, CDR1 LGHNA and CDR2 YNFKEQ.

The CDR3, as DNA: TGCGCCAGCAGTGAGGACGACAGTGATAATTCACCCCTCCACTTT. Translated, it gives CASSEDDSDNSPLHF. The chain uses TRBV10-2 and TRBJ1-6; D is perhaps TRBD1 (5 bases). Germline V CDR1 and CDR2: WSHSY, SAAADI. The CDR3 loop spans 15 amino acids. V lost 2 bases and J 5 bases, leaving 10 bases between the germline ends.

The chain employs TRBV7-2 and TRBJ1-5; 8 bases line up with TRBD1. Germline V gives CDR1 SGHTA, CDR2 FQGNSA. V gave up 3 bases and J gave up 2 bases; unmatched junction bases: 3. This CDR3 has 15 residues. The CDR3 spells CASSFGQGGNQPQHF. DNA for the CDR3: TGTGCCAGCAGCTTCGGACAGGGCGGCAATCAGCCCCAGCATTTT.

As to this clone: Its ends do not fully match the called genes, so a read error is possible. The CDR3 nucleotides are TGTGCCAGCAGTGACTCGGGACAACGCTATGGCTACACCTTC. It yields the protein CASSDSGQRYGYTF. The V and J genes are TRBV6-5 and TRBJ1-2; TRBD1 might be the D (6 bases). The CDR3 sequence is 14 residues long. CDR1 and CDR2 (germline): MNHEY, SVGAGI.

V gene TRBV9 combines with J gene TRBJ1-5, with 12 bases lining up with TRBD1. The CDR3 sequence is 17 residues long. Germline V lookup: CDR1 SGDLS, CDR2 YYNGEE. Losses at the gene ends were 3 bases for V and 4 bases for J; bases not matched to a gene: 8. The CDR3 bases are TGTGCCAGCAGCGCTGGGACAGGGGGCTTCTGGAATCAGCCCCAGCATTTT. This gives the protein CASSAGTGGFWNQPQHF.

This clone was picked up a small number of times. This rearrangement joins TRBV18 to TRBJ2-3; D possibly corresponds to TRBD2 (6 bases). V lost 3 bases and J lost 8, with 18 bases in between. CDR1 KGHSH and CDR2 LQKENI come from the germline V gene. The CDR3 runs 15 residues. CDR3 DNA: TGTGCCAGCTCACCCCCTGCCGGGGGTAGGGTTACGCAGTATTTT. Amino acids: CASSPPAGGRVTQYF.

The gene calls are TRBV30 and TRBJ1-6; a weak D match, TRBD1 (5 bases). The CDR3 sequence is 14 residues long. From germline, CDR1 is GTSNPN and CDR2 SVGIG (reference sequence). V was trimmed by 5 bases and J by 0 bases, leaving 8 bases between them. This CDR3 is CAWADSSYNSPLHF. CDR3 coding DNA: TGTGCCTGGGCTGACAGCTCCTATAATTCACCCCTCCACTTT.

V and J are TRBV19 and TRBJ1-6; D uncertain. Germline CDR1 reads LNHDA; CDR2 reads SQIVND (reference sequence). The CDR3 contains 13 residues. The ends were cut back, 7 bases at V and 7 bases at J, with 11 bases in the middle. CDR3 region: CASKEGRNSPLHF. The CDR3 nucleotides are TGTGCCAGTAAGGAGGGAAGGAATTCACCCCTCCACTTT. The variable domain in full, with the rest retrieved from reference TRBV19 and TRBJ1-6, is DGGITQSPKYLFRKEGQNVTLSCEQNLNHDAMYWYRQDPGQGLRLIYYSQIVNDFQKGDIAEGYSVSREKKESFPLTVTSAQKNPTAFYLCASKEGRNSPLHFGNGTRLTVT.

The genes are TRBV5-6 and TRBJ2-1; TRBD1 agrees at 10 bases. The germline gives CDR1 SGHDT, CDR2 YYEEEE. The CDR3 is made up of 16 amino acids. J lost 9 bases, V lost 4 bases, and 13 bases had no gene match. The CDR3 coding sequence is TGTGCCAGCAGCGCCGCCGGGACAGGGGTGGTAGGTGAGCAGTTCTTC. It encodes CASSAAGTGVVGEQFF.

V gene TRBV9 combines with J gene TRBJ2-5; 14 bases match TRBD2. J lost 4 bases, V lost 3 bases, and 2 bases had no gene match. CDR1 is SGDLS and CDR2 is YYNGEE in the germline V gene. The CDR3 spans 15 residues. Here the CDR3 DNA reads TGTGCCAGCAGCGCGACTAGCGGGGGGGGAGAGACCCAGTACTTC. Translating it yields CASSATSGGGETQYF.

Here the CDR3 DNA reads TGTGCCAGTAGTATGTTGGACAGCACCCAAGAGACCCAGTACTTC. Translated, it gives CASSMLDSTQETQYF. The chain recombines TRBV19 with TRBJ2-5, with D perhaps matching TRBD1 (6 bases). CDR1 and CDR2 from the germline V gene are LNHDA and SQIVND (reference sequence). The CDR3 spans 15 residues. Between the trimmed V and J ends, which lost 3 bases and 1 base, there was a span of 12 bases.

The chain links TRBV7-2 to TRBJ2-3; 7 positions match TRBD2. J was trimmed by 2 bases and V by 5 bases; bases with no gene match: 4. The CDR3 contains 14 residues. Germline CDR1 and CDR2: SGHTA and FQGNSA. CDR3 DNA: TGTGCCAGCAGCCGGGACTACTACACAGATACGCAGTATTTT. Residues: CASSRDYYTDTQYF.

V and J are TRBV28 and TRBJ1-1; D is ambiguous. The ends were cut back, 2 bases at V and 0 bases at J, with 4 bases in the middle. The CDR3 runs to 13 residues. The germline gives CDR1 MDHEN, CDR2 SYDVKM. The DNA of the CDR3 is TGTGCCAGCAGTTTAGAGGTGAACACTGAAGCTTTCTTT. It translates to CASSLEVNTEAFF.

V and J are TRBV2 and TRBJ1-3, with a possible D match to TRBD1 (6 bases). Between the trimmed V and J ends, which lost 4 bases and 1 base, there was a span of 8 bases. This CDR3 contains 14 residues. Germline V lookup: CDR1 SNHLY, CDR2 FYNNEI. CDR3 loop: CASSVRGSGNTIYF. The DNA of the CDR3 is TGTGCCAGCAGTGTCAGGGGTTCTGGAAACACCATATATTTT. The variable domain in full, completed from reference TRBV2 and TRBJ1-3, reads EPEVTQTPSHQVTQMGQEVILRCVPISNHLYFYWYRQILGQKVEFLVSFYNNEISEKSEIFDDQFSVERPDGSNFTLKIRSTKLEDSAMYFCASSVRGSGNTIYFGEGSWLTVV.

This clone was counted a few times. This chain uses TRBV4-2 with TRBJ2-3; TRBD1 matches 8 bases. This CDR3 has 14 amino acids. V lost 4 bases and J lost 0; bases outside the gene matches: 0. Germline-derived CDR1 and CDR2 are LGHNA and YNFKEQ. Written as DNA, the CDR3 is TGTGCCAGCAGCCGGACAGGGAGCACAGATACGCAGTATTTT. Protein product: CASSRTGSTDTQYF.

The genes are TRBV3-1 (or the pseudogene TRBV3-2) and TRBJ1-1; D remains ambiguous. The length of the CDR3 is 14 residues. Per the germline V gene, CDR1 is LGHDT and CDR2 is YNNKEL (reference sequence). Trimming cost V 1 base and J 1 base, with 7 bases left between them. CDR3 in DNA: TGTGCCAGCAGCCAAGCAGTAACGAACACTGAAGCTTTCTTT. Translated, it gives CASSQAVTNTEAFF.

This clone came up a few times. V is TRBV7-2 and J is TRBJ2-7; 12 bases align to TRBD1. The CDR3 loop spans 14 amino acids. Germline loops: CDR1 SGHTA, CDR2 FQGNSA. Trimming cost V 5 bases and J 6 bases; bases outside gene matches: 5. CDR3 amino acids: CASSQGTGGGEQYF. CDR3 coding DNA: TGTGCCAGCAGCCAAGGGACAGGGGGCGGCGAGCAGTACTTC.

The chain has TRBV30 and TRBJ1-5; 7 bases map to TRBD1. Germline assignment: CDR1 GTSNPN and CDR2 SVGIG (reference sequence). This CDR3 spans 18 amino acids. J lost 2 bases, V lost 0 bases, and 13 bases had no gene match. The DNA of the CDR3 is TGTGCCTGGAGTGTGCCGCCCGGGACAGCCCTTCGCAATCAGCCCCAGCATTTT. It codes for CAWSVPPGTALRNQPQHF.